This TCR beta chain comes out of a study of T cell responses to AZD1222 COVID-19 vaccine. Study-wide points: Recipients of two AZD1222 doses showed rising Spike-specific TCR breadth and depth.

V gave up 3 bases and J gave up 0 bases, with 21 bases separating them. The CDR3 totals 18 residues. The germline V gene has CDR1 MDHEN and CDR2 SYDVKM. With regard to this clone: Its antigen is not identified.

Clones were read by immunoSEQ multiplex PCR, and TCRdb kept only the in-frame ones, dropping some. The top ten clones hold around 7.1% of a sample with some 140,000 clones, 85% to 95% of them seen once. The TCR sequence derives from an adult who received the AZD1222 COVID-19 vaccine. V is TRBV28 and J is TRBJ2-7, with D possibly matching TRBD1 (6 bases). The sample consisted of peripheral blood, taken 28 days after the second AZD1222 dose. CDR3 nucleotides: TGTGCCAGCAGTTTTGGTTGGCCCCACAGGGTACCCTCCTACGAGCAGTACTTC. Its translation: CASSFGWPHRVPSYEQYF.